This T cell receptor beta chain stems from a study of blood T cell repertoires in COVID-19. This CDR3 region has 17 residues. Germline-derived CDR1 and CDR2 are MRHNA and SNTAGT. Trimming removed 4 bases from V and 5 bases from J; junction bases left unmatched: 14. Original handling: Scientists estimated how many nucleated cells there were by amplifying reference gene primers. Measured with immunoSEQ multiplex PCR; TCRdb has only the in-frame clones, and not every one. V, J and clone size were drawn from that table, and D and trimming were deduced from the DNA. The repertoire holds under 75,000 clones, 73% seen once, with less than 25% in the top ten.

The sequenced sample consisted of peripheral blood. The rearrangement uses TRBV6-4 and TRBJ2-3; TRBD2 matches 8 bases. This receptor was taken from a man in his 60s with acute or convalescent COVID-19. CDR3 loop: CASSVSGGSESGDTQYF. CDR3 in DNA: TGTGCCAGCAGTGTATCGGGAGGGTCTGAATCGGGAGATACGCAGTATTTT.